A selection of T cell receptor beta chains follows, all from one sample in a study of control samples from healthy donors and cancer patients. Clones were read by immunoSEQ multiplex PCR, and TCRdb kept only the in-frame ones, dropping some. This table holds about 160,000 clones, approximately 94% found once. The sequenced sample consisted of PBMCs. These receptor sequences come from a man aged 55 to 70 with colorectal cancer. Each CDR3 is given with its conserved first and last residue. The D gene is left open where the match is weak. Size tells how often a clone was seen (once, few, many) or the class of an expanded clone, and some rows leave it out.

v_gene	abundance	j_gene	d_gene	CDR3aa	CDR3nt
TRBV6-1	once	TRBJ1-2	TRBD1	CASSEPTWDSNTGYTF	TGTGCCAGCAGTGAGCCGACCTGGGACAGCAACACGGGCTACACCTTC
TRBV25-1	.	TRBJ2-6	.	CASSERDSGANVLTF	TGTGCCAGCAGTGAAAGGGACTCTGGGGCCAACGTCCTGACTTTC
TRBV19	.	TRBJ2-2	TRBD2	CASSSGGDTGELFF	TGTGCCAGTAGTAGCGGGGGAGACACCGGGGAGCTGTTTTTT
TRBV3-1/TRBV3-2	.	TRBJ2-5	TRBD2	CASSQASGTSGGETQYF	TGTGCCAGCAGCCAAGCCTCTGGGACTAGCGGAGGAGAGACCCAGTACTTC
TRBV7-9	once	TRBJ1-1	.	CASSSRGTEAFF	TGTGCCAGCAGCTCGAGGGGCACTGAAGCTTTCTTT
TRBV5-6	.	TRBJ1-6	.	CASSLDNSYNSPLHF	TGTGCCAGCAGCTTGGATAACTCCTATAATTCACCCCTCCACTTT
TRBV5-1	.	TRBJ2-5	.	CASSLRESQETQYF	TGCGCCAGCAGCTTGAGGGAGTCCCAAGAGACCCAGTACTTC
TRBV6-2/TRBV6-3	.	TRBJ1-3	TRBD1	CASSLYDRASGNTIYF	TGTGCCAGCAGTCTCTACGACAGGGCCTCTGGAAACACCATATATTTT
TRBV11-2	.	TRBJ1-1	.	CASSLGGVAAFF	TGTGCCAGCAGCTTAGGGGGGGTCGCGGCTTTCTTT
TRBV29-1	.	TRBJ1-1	.	CSVEKRTVEAFF	TGCAGCGTGGAGAAAAGGACAGTTGAAGCTTTCTTT
TRBV6-5	.	TRBJ1-5	.	CASILTGNVAQHF	TGTGCCAGCATCCTTACAGGGAACGTGGCCCAGCATTTT
TRBV14	.	TRBJ2-7	.	CASRQGSYEQYF	TGTGCCAGCAGGCAGGGGTCCTACGAGCAGTACTTC
TRBV5-5	.	TRBJ2-1	.	CASSLAASGFYNEQFF	TGTGCCAGCAGCTTGGCCGCGTCAGGGTTCTACAATGAGCAGTTCTTC
TRBV18	.	TRBJ1-3	.	CASSPGRGGTGNTIYF	TGTGCCAGCTCACCCGGTCGAGGAGGGACTGGAAACACCATATATTTT
TRBV30	.	TRBJ1-1	.	CAWSEDYTEAFF	TGTGCCTGGAGTGAGGACTACACTGAAGCTTTCTTT
TRBV5-1	.	TRBJ1-2	TRBD1	CASSLGGTVSTNYGYTF	TGCGCCAGCAGCTTGGGGGGGACAGTCTCCACTAACTATGGCTACACCTTC
TRBV5-1	few	TRBJ2-7	TRBD1	CASSSGQIPYEQYF	TGCGCCAGCAGCTCGGGACAGATTCCCTACGAGCAGTACTTC
TRBV11-2	.	TRBJ2-7	.	CASTSSGTGFEQYF	TGTGCCAGCACCTCCTCCGGGACTGGTTTTGAGCAGTACTTC